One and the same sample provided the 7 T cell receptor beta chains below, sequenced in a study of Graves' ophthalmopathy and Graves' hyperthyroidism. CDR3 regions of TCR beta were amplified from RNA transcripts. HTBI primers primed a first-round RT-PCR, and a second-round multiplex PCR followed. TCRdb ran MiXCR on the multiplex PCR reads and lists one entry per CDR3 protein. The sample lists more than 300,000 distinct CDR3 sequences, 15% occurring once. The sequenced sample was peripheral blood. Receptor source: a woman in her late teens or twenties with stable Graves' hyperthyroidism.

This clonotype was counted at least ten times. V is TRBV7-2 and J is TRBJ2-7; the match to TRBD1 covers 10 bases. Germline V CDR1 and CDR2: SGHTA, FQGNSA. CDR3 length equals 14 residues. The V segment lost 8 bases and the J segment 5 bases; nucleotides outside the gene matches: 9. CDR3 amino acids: CASGPGQGLDEQYF. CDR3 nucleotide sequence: TGTGCCAGCGGACCGGGACAGGGGCTTGACGAGCAGTACTTC.

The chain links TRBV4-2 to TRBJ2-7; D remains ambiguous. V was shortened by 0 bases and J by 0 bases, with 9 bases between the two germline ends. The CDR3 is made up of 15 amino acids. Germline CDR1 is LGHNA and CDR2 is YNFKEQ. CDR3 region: CASSQDNTYSYEQYF. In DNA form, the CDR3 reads TGTGCCAGCAGCCAAGATAACACCTACTCCTACGAGCAGTACTTC.

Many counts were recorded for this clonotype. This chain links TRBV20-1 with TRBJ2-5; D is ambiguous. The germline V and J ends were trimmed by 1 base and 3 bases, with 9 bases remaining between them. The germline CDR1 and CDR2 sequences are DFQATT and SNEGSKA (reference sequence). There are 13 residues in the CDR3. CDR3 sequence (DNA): TGCAGTGCTAGAGGGGTCAACGAAGAGACCCAGTACTTC. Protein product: CSARGVNEETQYF.

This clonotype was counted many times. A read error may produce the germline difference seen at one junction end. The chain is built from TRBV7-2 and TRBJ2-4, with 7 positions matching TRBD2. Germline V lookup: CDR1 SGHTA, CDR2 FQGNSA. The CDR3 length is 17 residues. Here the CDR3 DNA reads TGTGCCAGCAGCTTAGCACTCGGGGGGTTGGCCAAAAACATTCGGTACTTC. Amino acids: CASSLALGGLAKNIRYF.

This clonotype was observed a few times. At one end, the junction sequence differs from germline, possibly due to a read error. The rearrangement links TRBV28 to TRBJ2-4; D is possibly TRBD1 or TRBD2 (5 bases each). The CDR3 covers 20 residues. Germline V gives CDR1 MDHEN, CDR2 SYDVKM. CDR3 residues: CASSLFAPGDWGLAKNIKYF. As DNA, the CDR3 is TGTGCCAGCAGTTTATTCGCGCCAGGTGACTGGGGGTTAGCCAAAAACATTAAGTACTTC. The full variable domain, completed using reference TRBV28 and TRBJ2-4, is DVKVTQSSRYLVKRTGEKVFLECVQDMDHENMFWYRQDPGLGLRLIYFSYDVKMKEKGDIPEGYSVSREKKERFSLILESASTNQTSMYLCASSLFAPGDWGLAKNIKYFGAGTRLSVL.

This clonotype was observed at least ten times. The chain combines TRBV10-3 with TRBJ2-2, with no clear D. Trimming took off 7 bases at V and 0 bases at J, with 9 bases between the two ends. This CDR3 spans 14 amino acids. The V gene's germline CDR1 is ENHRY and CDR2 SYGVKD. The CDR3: CAIKSAPNTGELFF. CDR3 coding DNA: TGTGCCATCAAGTCAGCCCCGAACACCGGGGAGCTGTTTTTT.

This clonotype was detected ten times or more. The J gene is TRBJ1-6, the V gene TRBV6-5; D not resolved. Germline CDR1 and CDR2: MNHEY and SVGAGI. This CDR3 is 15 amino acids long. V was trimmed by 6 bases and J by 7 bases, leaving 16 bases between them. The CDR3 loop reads CASRFSTGANSPLHF. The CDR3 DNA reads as TGTGCCAGCAGATTTTCAACGGGCGCAAATTCACCCCTCCACTTT.